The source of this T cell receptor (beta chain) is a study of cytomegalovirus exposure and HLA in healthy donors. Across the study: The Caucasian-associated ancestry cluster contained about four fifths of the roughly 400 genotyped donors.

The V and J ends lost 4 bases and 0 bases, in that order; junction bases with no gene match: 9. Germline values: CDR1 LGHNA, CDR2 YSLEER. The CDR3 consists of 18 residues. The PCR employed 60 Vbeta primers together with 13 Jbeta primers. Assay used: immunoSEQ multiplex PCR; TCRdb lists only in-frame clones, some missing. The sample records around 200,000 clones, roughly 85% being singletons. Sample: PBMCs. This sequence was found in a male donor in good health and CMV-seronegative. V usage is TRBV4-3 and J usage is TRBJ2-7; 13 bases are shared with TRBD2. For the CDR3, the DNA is TGCGCCAGCAGCCCGGGGACTAGCGGGACCCGGAGCTCCTACGAGCAGTACTTC. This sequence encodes CASSPGTSGTRSSYEQYF.